These 12 T cell receptor beta chains originate from one sample sequenced in a study of CD8+ T cells in alopecia areata. RNA extraction was followed by reverse transcription into cDNA, which acted as the sequencing template. Assay: immunoSEQ multiplex PCR; the TCRdb copy retains only in-frame clones and omits some. Of about 200,000 clones in the sample, roughly 64% were seen once. Treatment given: oral pan-JAK inhibitor, 5-10 mg twice daily. Source: CD4+ T cells sorted from blood, taken at week 24, from a patient treated with tofacitinib. These receptors all stem from a human donor with alopecia areata.

This rearrangement joins TRBV14 to TRBJ2-1, with 8 bases matching TRBD2. Germline assignment: CDR1 SGHDN and CDR2 FVKESK. The CDR3 consists of 14 residues. Trimming took 4 bases from V and 7 from J; bases not matched to a gene: 6. Written as DNA, the CDR3 is TGTGCCAGCAGCCGGAGCGGGAGATTGAATGAGCAGTTCTTC. This sequence encodes CASSRSGRLNEQFF.

The CDR3 sequence: CASSPQAGGAFF. The CDR3 region has the DNA TGTGCCAGCAGCCCGCAAGCAGGGGGAGCTTTCTTT. J is TRBJ1-1 and V is TRBV4-2; 7 nucleotides line up with TRBD1. Germline trimming cut 4 bases from V and 10 bases from J; bases unmatched to any gene: 6. Germline values: CDR1 LGHNA, CDR2 YNFKEQ. This CDR3 has 12 residues.

This chain connects TRBV5-1 to TRBJ2-2; possible D gene TRBD1, 6 bases. In germline, CDR1 is SGHRS, CDR2 YFSETQ. The V gene lost 7 bases and the J gene lost 4 bases, with 23 bases spanning the gap. This CDR3 has 17 residues. The CDR3 DNA follows: TGCGCCAGCGGGTTGTCCCCAGTGGCAGGGGTCACCGGGGAGCTGTTTTTT. This sequence encodes CASGLSPVAGVTGELFF.

This chain uses TRBV7-9 with TRBJ2-6, with D perhaps TRBD1 or TRBD2 (6 bases each). The CDR3 loop spans 19 amino acids. CDR1 and CDR2 from the germline V gene are SEHNR and FQNEAQ (reference sequence). The V end lost 5 bases, the J end lost 0 bases, and 20 bases lay between the germline ends. The CDR3 region has the DNA TGTGCCAGCAGCCCGCTCGGGGGCAGGGTTAACTCTGGGGCCAACGTCCTGACTTTC. It is translated as CASSPLGGRVNSGANVLTF.

The table lists this clone with a few counts. V is TRBV25-1 and J is TRBJ2-7; possible D gene TRBD1, 5 bases. The CDR3 is 15 amino acids. V dropped 3 bases and J dropped 1 base, with 13 bases sitting between them. From germline, CDR1 is MGHDK and CDR2 SYGVNS. The CDR3: CASSDRAGQSYEQYF. The CDR3 region has the DNA TGTGCCAGCAGTGATCGGGCAGGACAATCCTACGAGCAGTACTTC.

V and J are TRBV28 and TRBJ2-5; D is perhaps TRBD1 (6 bases). TRBJ2-7 explains the end of the DNA better; the J call may be wrong. The V gene's germline CDR1 is MDHEN and CDR2 SYDVKM. The CDR3 loop spans 14 amino acids. The CDR3 DNA reads TGTGCCAGCAGCCAGCATTGGGGGCCCTACGAGCAGTACTTC. Protein product: CASSQHWGPYEQYF.

The chain recombines TRBV27 with TRBJ2-7; 11 bases fit TRBD2. Germline lookup yields CDR1 MNHEY and CDR2 SMNVEV (reference sequence). V lost 5 bases to trimming and J lost 3 bases; unmatched junction nucleotides: 6. This CDR3 spans 15 amino acids. CDR3 protein: CASSRDTSGGYEQYF. Here the CDR3 DNA reads TGTGCCAGCAGTCGCGACACTAGCGGGGGCTACGAGCAGTACTTC.

In DNA form, the CDR3 reads TGTGCCAGCAGCCCCCGGGACAACACAGATACGCAGTATTTT. Its translation is CASSPRDNTDTQYF. The rearrangement uses TRBV7-9 and TRBJ2-3; D is perhaps TRBD1 (6 bases). This CDR3 region has 14 residues. The V end was cut by 5 bases, the J end by 2 bases, with 11 bases between. Per germline, CDR1 SEHNR and CDR2 FQNEAQ (reference sequence).

In its sample, this clone was seen once. The chain is built from TRBV7-2 and TRBJ1-2; 7 bases match TRBD1. The V and J ends lost 5 bases and 5 bases, in that order; junction bases with no gene match: 5. This CDR3 spans 13 amino acids. Germline CDR1 SGHTA, CDR2 FQGNSA. CDR3 loop: CASSPDREYGYTF. Written as DNA, the CDR3 is TGTGCCAGCAGCCCCGACAGGGAGTATGGCTACACCTTC.

This chain joins TRBV28 and TRBJ2-5, with 7 bases matching TRBD1. The ends lost 2 bases at V and 6 bases at J; junction bases unmatched: 3. CDR1 MDHEN and CDR2 SYDVKM come from the germline V gene. The CDR3 totals 13 residues. CDR3 sequence: CASSLNRGKTQYF. The CDR3 DNA reads TGTGCCAGCAGTTTAAACAGGGGAAAGACCCAGTACTTC.

This sequence joins TRBV30 and TRBJ2-3, with 13 bases aligning to TRBD2. Germline V CDR1 and CDR2: GTSNPN, SVGIG (reference sequence). V lost 1 base and J lost 2; bases outside the gene matches: 3. The CDR3 is made up of 16 amino acids. The CDR3 bases are TGTGCCTGGAGTGAAGGGACTAGCGGGAACACAGATACGCAGTATTTT. Protein sequence: CAWSEGTSGNTDTQYF.

The sample holds one count of this clone. This chain connects TRBV19 to TRBJ1-6, with 8 positions matching TRBD1. The V segment lost 8 bases and the J segment 5 bases; nucleotides outside the gene matches: 5. Germline V gene data show CDR1 as LNHDA and CDR2 as SQIVND (reference sequence). The CDR3 totals 14 residues. DNA of the CDR3: TGTGCCAGTGGACAGGGCAGGGATAATTCACCCCTCCACTTT. Its protein is CASGQGRDNSPLHF. Full variable domain (remainder filled in from reference TRBV19 and TRBJ1-6): DGGITQSPKYLFRKEGQNVTLSCEQNLNHDAMYWYRQDPGQGLRLIYYSQIVNDFQKGDIAEGYSVSREKKESFPLTVTSAQKNPTAFYLCASGQGRDNSPLHFGNGTRLTVT.